This T cell receptor beta chain appears in the sequencing data of a study of control samples from healthy donors and cancer patients. Method: immunoSEQ multiplex PCR; TCRdb's copy keeps in-frame clones and lacks some. This sample has 80,000 or so clones, with around 94% found just once. The CDR3 length is 17 residues. Germline CDR1 and CDR2: LGHNA and YNFKEQ. With 0 bases removed from V and 4 bases from J, the gap between germline ends came to 19 bases. The source is a woman aged 40 to 50 in good health. The chain uses TRBV4-2 and TRBJ2-7; D unresolved. Material: blood. Written as DNA, the CDR3 is TGTGCCAGCAGCCAAGATCCGGGTCCTTTCTCCATTTACGAGCAGTACTTC. It yields the protein CASSQDPGPFSIYEQYF.